The rows below give T cell receptor beta chains drawn from one sample of a study of blood T cells in healthy people across ages. MiXCR, run by TCRdb on the 5' RACE reads, gives a single entry per CDR3 protein. The sample shows about 1.1 million distinct CDR3 sequences, roughly two fifths of them seen only once. Sequenced sample: blood. These receptors all come from a man aged 18 to 29 in good health. CDR3s include the opening cysteine and the closing phenylalanine or tryptophan. The order of the fields is V gene, clone size, J gene, D gene, CDR3 DNA, CDR3 protein. D genes are given only for firm matches. Clone size is given for some rows only: seen once, a few or many times, or a class if the clone is expanded.

>TRBV12-3/TRBV12-4|many|TRBJ1-6|NA
TGTGCCAGCACCCCGACGTCCCCAAATTCACCCCTCCACTTT
CASTPTSPNSPLHF
>TRBV4-3|NA|TRBJ1-5|NA
TGCGCCAGCAGCCAAGATCAGTTCGGCACCCAGCATTTT
CASSQDQFGTQHF
>TRBV20-1|NA|TRBJ1-4|NA
TGCAGTGCCCAGGGTGCACCTAATGAAAAACTGTTTTTT
CSAQGAPNEKLFF
>TRBV6-2/TRBV6-3|few|TRBJ2-1|NA
TGTGCCAGCAGTTACCGTCGGGGTAGCTCCTACAATGAGCAGTTCTTC
CASSYRRGSSYNEQFF
>TRBV4-1|NA|TRBJ1-2|NA
TGCGCCAGCAGCCAAGATAGGGGCAAATGGAATGGCTACACCTTC
CASSQDRGKWNGYTF
>TRBV10-3|NA|TRBJ2-7|TRBD1
TGTGCCATCAGTGAAGGACAGGCCTACGAGCAGTACTTC
CAISEGQAYEQYF
>TRBV12-3/TRBV12-4|NA|TRBJ1-5|TRBD1
TGTGCCAGCAGCGCTTACAGGGGCGGTCAGCCCCAGCATTTT
CASSAYRGGQPQHF
>TRBV19|NA|TRBJ2-1|NA
TGTGCCAGTACCCTGCGGGGAGGTGAGCAGTTCTTC
CASTLRGGEQFF
>TRBV4-2|NA|TRBJ2-5|NA
TGTGCCAGCAGCCAAGAGTGGGGACTCCAAGAGACCCAGTACTTC
CASSQEWGLQETQYF
>TRBV7-9|NA|TRBJ1-2|NA
TGTGCCAGCAGCGCAAGGGACGGGTACTATGGCTACACCTTC
CASSARDGYYGYTF
>TRBV29-1|many|TRBJ2-3|NA
TGCAGCGTGACCCCCCTAGATACGCAGTATTTT
CSVTPLDTQYF
>TRBV11-1|few|TRBJ1-1|NA
TGTGCCAGCAGCTTGTTACACAGCCGTATGAACACTGAAGCTTTCTTT
CASSLLHSRMNTEAFF
>TRBV9|NA|TRBJ2-1|NA
TGTGCCAGCAGCGTAGTGGCCGGGGTCGATGAGCAGTTCTTC
CASSVVAGVDEQFF
>TRBV27|few|TRBJ2-3|NA
TGTGCCAGCAGTTTAACAAAAAAGGGGCCAGATACGCAGTATTTT
CASSLTKKGPDTQYF
>TRBV4-3|NA|TRBJ2-3|NA
TGCGCCAGCCCCAACGGTTCGGAGGCACAGAGGTCGCAGTATTTT
CASPNGSEAQRSQYF
>TRBV20-1|few|TRBJ2-3|TRBD2
TGCAGTGCTAGGACTAGCGGCACCACAGATACGCAGTATTTT
CSARTSGTTDTQYF
>TRBV4-3|NA|TRBJ1-2|NA
TGCGCCAGCAGCCCGGCAGGGCAGGGTAGTGGCTACACCTTC
CASSPAGQGSGYTF
>TRBV6-5|NA|TRBJ2-7|NA
TGTGCCAGCAGTTACAGGGGCTACAATGAGCAGTACTTC
CASSYRGYNEQYF
>TRBV5-1|few|TRBJ2-5|NA
TGCGCCAGCAGCTTGGCCCTGACCAAAGAGACCCAGTACTTC
CASSLALTKETQYF
>TRBV20-1|few|TRBJ2-3|TRBD2
TGCAGTGCTAGAGGGCAGCGGGGGGGCCCAGATACGCAGTATTTT
CSARGQRGGPDTQYF
>TRBV20-1|NA|TRBJ1-1|NA
TGCTCCGGAAGAGGGGGGTCGGGGGCCTCTGAAGCTTTCTTT
CSGRGGSGASEAFF
>TRBV20-1|few|TRBJ2-1|TRBD1
TGCAGTGCTAGATATGGGACAGGGGGCGGTGAGCAGTTCTTC
CSARYGTGGGEQFF
>TRBV25-1|few|TRBJ2-1|NA
TGTGCCAGCAGGGAAACCGGGACTTTCAATGAGCAGTTCTTC
CASRETGTFNEQFF
>TRBV4-1|NA|TRBJ2-3|TRBD1
TGCGCCAGCAGCCAAGAAGGGGTGGTAGGGGGCGGAGATACGCAGTATTTT
CASSQEGVVGGGDTQYF
>TRBV27|few|TRBJ1-4|NA
TGTGCCAGCACCGGGGGAGGAGGGAATGAAAAACTGTTTTTT
CASTGGGGNEKLFF
>TRBV27|NA|TRBJ2-5|TRBD1
TGTGCCAGCAGTTTCTTTTGGGGGACAGGAGGAAACAATGAGCAGTACTTC
CASSFFWGTGGNNEQYF
>TRBV24-1|NA|TRBJ2-1|TRBD2
TGTGCCACCAGTGGGGGAGGGAAGGCCTACAATGAGCAGTTCTTC
CATSGGGKAYNEQFF
>TRBV3-1|few|TRBJ2-5|TRBD1
TGTGCCAGCAGCCAAGAATACAGGGGTTCGGAGACCCAGTACTTC
CASSQEYRGSETQYF
>TRBV6-2/TRBV6-3|few|TRBJ2-1|NA
TGTGCCAGCAGTTCAAACTGGGCCCATGAGCAGTTCTTC
CASSSNWAHEQFF
>TRBV6-5|NA|TRBJ2-6|NA
TGTGCCAGCAGTTACACCCAGTTCTCTGGGGCCAACGTCCTGACTTTC
CASSYTQFSGANVLTF
>TRBV12-3/TRBV12-4|NA|TRBJ2-7|TRBD1
TGTGCCAGCAGCCGAGGACAGGGTTTACCCTACGAGCAGTACTTC
CASSRGQGLPYEQYF
>TRBV7-9|NA|TRBJ1-2|NA
TGTGCCAGCAGCACAGGGAATGGCTACACCTTC
CASSTGNGYTF
>TRBV27|NA|TRBJ1-2|TRBD1
TGTTCCAGCAGTTACCGAACGGGACAGAACTATGGCTACACCTTC
CSSSYRTGQNYGYTF
>TRBV28|few|TRBJ1-4|TRBD1
TGTGCCAGCAGGCTGGACAGGGTCAGGGAAAAACTGTTTTTT
CASRLDRVREKLFF
>TRBV5-6|few|TRBJ1-2|NA
TGTGCCAGCAGCTTGGACAGGAACTACTATGGCTACACCTTC
CASSLDRNYYGYTF
>TRBV4-1|NA|TRBJ2-1|NA
TGCGCCAGCAGCCAAGTTCCTTCATCCTACAATGAGCAGTTCTTC
CASSQVPSSYNEQFF
>TRBV18|NA|TRBJ1-1|TRBD1
TGTGCCAGCTCACTCCAGGACAGGGCGGCTGAAGCTTTCTTT
CASSLQDRAAEAFF
>TRBV7-9|NA|TRBJ2-3|NA
TGTGCCAGCAGCAAAAGCGGACAGCGCATAGATACGCAGTATTTT
CASSKSGQRIDTQYF
>TRBV10-3|few|TRBJ1-1|NA
TGTGCCATCACCCCAGCCCACGCAGGGGCCAAGAGGAACACTGAAGCTTTCTTT
CAITPAHAGAKRNTEAFF
>TRBV29-1|NA|TRBJ1-2|NA
TGCAGCGCGGGAGCGGGGAGGTACGGCTACACCTTC
CSAGAGRYGYTF
>TRBV4-2|NA|TRBJ1-1|NA
TGTGCCAGCAGCCATCCCCGCGCCGGGGCAGGGGAGAACACTGAAGCTTTCTTT
CASSHPRAGAGENTEAFF
>TRBV4-2|NA|TRBJ2-5|TRBD1
TGTGCCAGCAGCCAAGAAGGGGGCCCGGTAGAGACCCAGTACTTC
CASSQEGGPVETQYF
>TRBV5-1|NA|TRBJ1-1|TRBD1
TGCGCCAGCACTTCCGCGACAGGGGAGAACACTGAAGCTTTCTTT
CASTSATGENTEAFF
>TRBV12-3/TRBV12-4|NA|TRBJ1-1|NA
TGTGCCAGCAGCCACACAGAACCTCCTGAAGCTTTCTTT
CASSHTEPPEAFF
>TRBV7-9|NA|TRBJ1-6|TRBD1
TGTGCCAGCAGCTTCGGGACAGGGGATAGCTCCTATAATTCACCCCTCCACTTT
CASSFGTGDSSYNSPLHF
>TRBV6-6|NA|TRBJ1-1|TRBD1
TGTGCCAGCAACCGACAGGGGGTGGACACTGAAGCTTTCTTT
CASNRQGVDTEAFF
>TRBV6-2/TRBV6-3|NA|TRBJ1-5|NA
TGTGCCAGCAGTTACGGGTCCCTCGGGTTGATAGATCAGCCCCAGCATTTT
CASSYGSLGLIDQPQHF
>TRBV29-1|NA|TRBJ2-1|TRBD2
TGCAGCGTTGAATTGGTACTAGCGGGGGTCAATGAGCAGTTCTTC
CSVELVLAGVNEQFF
>TRBV5-1|NA|TRBJ2-7|NA
TGCGCCAGCAGCTTCAAACAGGGAACCGACGAGCAGTACTTC
CASSFKQGTDEQYF
>TRBV5-1|few|TRBJ2-1|NA
TGCGCCAGCAGCTTGGTGACAGGAACTCCTCACAATGAGCAGTTCTTC
CASSLVTGTPHNEQFF
>TRBV29-1|few|TRBJ2-2|TRBD2
TGCAGCGTTGGGAGGACTAGCGGGTCCACCGGGGAGCTGTTTTTT
CSVGRTSGSTGELFF
>TRBV28|few|TRBJ1-1|NA
TGTGCCAGCAGCGATTTTAGGACTGAAGCTTTCTTT
CASSDFRTEAFF
>TRBV20-1|many|TRBJ2-1|NA
TGCAGTGCTAGAATACGGGACTCCCCTTACAATGAGCAGTTCTTC
CSARIRDSPYNEQFF